This TCR beta chain emerged from a study of blood T cells in healthy people across ages. At the level of the study: Template switching captured about one barcoded beta molecule per two T cells. Findings and caveats of the study: Unsorted PBMCs ruled out conclusive naive versus antigen-experienced comparison. Across samples, TCR beta diversity tracked strongly with naive T cell percentage.

This clonotype has a handful of counts. No antigen is known for it. Germline V gives CDR1 SGHVS, CDR2 FNYEAQ. J was trimmed by 2 bases and V by 4 bases; bases with no gene match: 12. The CDR3 is 17 residues long. Each donor's blood draw was approximately 10 milliliters of peripheral blood. Next came a second PCR, run for 7 to 11 cycles, which used a sample-barcoded 5' primer along with a J-beta primer mix. TCRdb ran MiXCR on the 5' RACE reads and lists one entry per CDR3 protein. This table holds over 600,000 distinct CDR3 sequences, about 56% found once. This chain links TRBV7-6 with TRBJ1-2, with TRBD1 identical over 8 bases. The sequence derives from a man aged 40-55 years in good health. Sequencing was carried out using blood. The CDR3 loop reads CASSSPGQGIANYGYTF. CDR3 DNA sequence: TGTGCCAGCAGCTCGCCCGGACAGGGAATTGCAAACTATGGCTACACCTTC.